The 8 T cell receptor beta chains below were found in one sample sequenced in a study of T cell repertoires in cytomegalovirus infection. No cognate antigen is known for these TCRs. In TCRdb, the reads were re-called with MiXCR into one record per CDR3 protein. The repertoire has approximately 73,000 distinct CDR3 sequences, 40% of them found once; the top ten carry 85% to 95%. The starting material was CD8+ T cells from cultured PBMCs, obtained from culture after CMV antigen stimulation. The receptors derive from a human donor in good health (CMV status not recorded). Some clones in this sample may be carry-over from other donors' samples.

The V gene is TRBV5-4, the J gene TRBJ2-7, with 9 bases aligning to TRBD2. V shed 0 bases, J shed 5 bases, and the junction held 0 bases outside the gene matches. CDR1 and CDR2 (germline): SGHNT, YYREEE (reference sequence). CDR3 length: 13 residues. The DNA for the CDR3 is TGTGCCAGCAGCTTGGGACTAGCGGACGAGCAGTACTTC. This encodes CASSLGLADEQYF.

This chain joins TRBV2 and TRBJ1-5; D uncertain. Looked up from germline, CDR1 is SNHLY and CDR2 is FYNNEI. The CDR3 loop spans 15 amino acids. V was clipped by 2 bases and J by 4 bases, with 12 bases between them. The CDR3, as DNA: TGTGCCAGCAGTGAACTGACGGACTTAAATCAGCCCCAGCATTTT. Translating gives CASSELTDLNQPQHF.

With regard to this clonotype: At one boundary the junction diverges from the germline segment, which might be a read error. This chain uses TRBV6-4 with TRBJ2-1; D is possibly TRBD1 or TRBD2 (5 bases each). The CDR3 has 13 amino acids. The germline gives CDR1 MRHNA, CDR2 SNTAGT. The CDR3 reads CASGEGTYNEQFF. CDR3 sequence (DNA): TGTGCCAGCGGTGAGGGGACCTACAATGAGCAGTTCTTC.

This rearrangement joins TRBV7-8 to TRBJ2-1, with 10 bases aligning to TRBD1. V shed 3 bases, J shed 2 bases, and the junction held 1 base outside the gene matches. Germline V CDR1 and CDR2: SGHVS, FQNEAQ. This CDR3 contains 15 residues. The CDR3 DNA sequence: TGTGCCAGCAGCTTTGGGACAGGGGCCTACAATGAGCAGTTCTTC. Its translation: CASSFGTGAYNEQFF.

The gene calls are TRBV4-1 and TRBJ2-7, with 9 nucleotides matching TRBD1. The CDR3 contains 15 residues. The germline V gene has CDR1 MGHRA and CDR2 YSYEKL. With 3 bases clipped from V and 4 bases from J, the junction kept 7 bases outside the gene matches. CDR3 region: CASSHTGTGPYEQYF. The CDR3 DNA is TGCGCCAGCAGCCATACTGGGACAGGGCCATACGAGCAGTACTTC.

This sequence joins TRBV4-2 and TRBJ2-1; D remains unclear. Germline CDR1 and CDR2: LGHNA and YNFKEQ. The CDR3 spans 15 residues. The ends were cut back, 1 base at V and 0 bases at J, with 7 bases in the middle. CDR3 nucleotide sequence: TGTGCCAGCAGCCAAGGACTGCTCTCCTACAATGAGCAGTTCTTC. It specifies CASSQGLLSYNEQFF.

Many counts were recorded for this clonotype. The gene calls are TRBV7-2 and TRBJ1-1; D is undetermined. Trimming stripped 4 bases from V and 5 bases from J, with 17 bases between. Looked up from germline, CDR1 is SGHTA and CDR2 is FQGNSA. This CDR3 is built from 15 residues. The CDR3 DNA sequence: TGTGCCAGCAGCTCGCAGTGGGTCCGGGAGACTGAAGCTTTCTTT. This codes for CASSSQWVRETEAFF.

This chain joins TRBV6-1 and TRBJ1-1; D call uncertain. There are 15 residues in the CDR3. The V end lost 8 bases, the J end lost 0 bases, and 16 bases lay between the germline ends. From germline, CDR1 is MNHNS and CDR2 SASEGT. CDR3 sequence: CASRVNPVLNTEAFF. CDR3 nucleotides: TGTGCCAGCCGAGTAAATCCGGTCCTGAACACTGAAGCTTTCTTT.